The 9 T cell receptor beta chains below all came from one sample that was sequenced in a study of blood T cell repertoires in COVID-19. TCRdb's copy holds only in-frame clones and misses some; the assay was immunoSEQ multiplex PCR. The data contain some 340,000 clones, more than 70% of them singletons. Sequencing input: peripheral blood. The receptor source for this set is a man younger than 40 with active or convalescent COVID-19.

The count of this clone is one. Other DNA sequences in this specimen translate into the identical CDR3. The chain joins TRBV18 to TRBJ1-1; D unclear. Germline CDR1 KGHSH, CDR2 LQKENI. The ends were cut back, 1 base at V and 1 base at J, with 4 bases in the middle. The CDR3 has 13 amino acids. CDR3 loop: CASSPRRNTEAFF. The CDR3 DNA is TGTGCCAGCTCACCACGCAGGAACACTGAAGCTTTCTTT.

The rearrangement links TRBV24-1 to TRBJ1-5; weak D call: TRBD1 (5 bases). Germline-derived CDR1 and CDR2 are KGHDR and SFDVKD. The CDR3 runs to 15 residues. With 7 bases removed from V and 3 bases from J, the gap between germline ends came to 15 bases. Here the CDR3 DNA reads TGTGCCACCAGGGCGGGGGAGATGGACAATCAGCCCCAGCATTTT. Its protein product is CATRAGEMDNQPQHF.

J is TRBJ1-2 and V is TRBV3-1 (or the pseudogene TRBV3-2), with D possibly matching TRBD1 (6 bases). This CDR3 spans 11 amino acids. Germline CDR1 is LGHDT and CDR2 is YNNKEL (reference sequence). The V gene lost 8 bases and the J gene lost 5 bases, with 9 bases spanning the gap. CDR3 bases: TGTGCCAGCGGGCAGGGGTATGGCTACACCTTC. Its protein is CASGQGYGYTF.

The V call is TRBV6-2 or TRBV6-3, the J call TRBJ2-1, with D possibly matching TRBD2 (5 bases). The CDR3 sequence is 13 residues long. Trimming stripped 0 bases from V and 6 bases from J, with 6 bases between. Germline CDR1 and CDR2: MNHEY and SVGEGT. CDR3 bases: TGTGCCAGCAGTTACTCTCGGGGCAATGAGCAGTTCTTC. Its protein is CASSYSRGNEQFF.

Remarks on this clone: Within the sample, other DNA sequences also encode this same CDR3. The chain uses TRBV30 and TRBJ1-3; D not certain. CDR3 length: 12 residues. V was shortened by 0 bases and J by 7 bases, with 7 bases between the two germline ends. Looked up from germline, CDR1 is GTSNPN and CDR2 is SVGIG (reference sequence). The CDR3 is CAWSVLGNTIYF. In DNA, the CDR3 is TGTGCCTGGAGTGTCCTCGGGAACACCATATATTTT.

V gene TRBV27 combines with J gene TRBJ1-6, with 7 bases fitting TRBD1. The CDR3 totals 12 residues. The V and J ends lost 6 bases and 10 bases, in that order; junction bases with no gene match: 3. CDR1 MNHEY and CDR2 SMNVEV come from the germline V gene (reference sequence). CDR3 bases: TGTGCCAGCAGGACAGGGAGCTCACCCCTCCACTTT. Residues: CASRTGSSPLHF.

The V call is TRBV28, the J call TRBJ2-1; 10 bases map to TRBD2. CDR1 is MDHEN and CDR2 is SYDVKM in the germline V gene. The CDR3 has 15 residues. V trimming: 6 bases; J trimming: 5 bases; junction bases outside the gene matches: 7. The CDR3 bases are TGTGCCAGCAGAGCAGCGGGAGGGTCCCACAATGAGCAGTTCTTC. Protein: CASRAAGGSHNEQFF.

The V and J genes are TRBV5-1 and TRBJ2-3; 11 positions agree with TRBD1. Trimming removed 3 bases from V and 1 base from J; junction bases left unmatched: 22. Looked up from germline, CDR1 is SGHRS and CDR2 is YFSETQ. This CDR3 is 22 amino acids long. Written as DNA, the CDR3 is TGCGCCAGCAGCTGGTGGGGCCTTGGACAGGGGGCTCGGGAGGGCGGCACAGATACGCAGTATTTT. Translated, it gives CASSWWGLGQGAREGGTDTQYF.

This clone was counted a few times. CDR3 coding DNA: TGCGCCAGCAGCTTAGGGGAACGGAATGAAAAACTGTTTTTT. The encoded protein is CASSLGERNEKLFF. The chain uses TRBV5-1 and TRBJ1-4; tentatively, D is TRBD1 (5 bases). The germline V gene has CDR1 SGHRS and CDR2 YFSETQ. Trimming removed 2 bases from V and 5 bases from J, with 10 bases in between. The CDR3 extends over 14 amino acids.